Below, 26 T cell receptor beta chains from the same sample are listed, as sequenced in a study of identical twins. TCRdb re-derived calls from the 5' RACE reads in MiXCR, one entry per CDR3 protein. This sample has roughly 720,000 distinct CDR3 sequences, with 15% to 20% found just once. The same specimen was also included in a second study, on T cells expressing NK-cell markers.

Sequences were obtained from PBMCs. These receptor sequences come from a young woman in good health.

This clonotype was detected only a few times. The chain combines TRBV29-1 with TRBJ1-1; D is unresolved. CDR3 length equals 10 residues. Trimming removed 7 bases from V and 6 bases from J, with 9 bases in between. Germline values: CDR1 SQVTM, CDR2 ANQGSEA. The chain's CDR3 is CSGVGAEAFF. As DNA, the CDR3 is TGCAGCGGCGTGGGCGCTGAAGCTTTCTTT.

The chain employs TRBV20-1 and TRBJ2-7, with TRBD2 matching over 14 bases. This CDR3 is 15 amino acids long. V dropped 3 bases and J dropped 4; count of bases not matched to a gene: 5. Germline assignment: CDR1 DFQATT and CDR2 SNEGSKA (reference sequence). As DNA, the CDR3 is TGCAGTGCTAGCCGGGGACTAGCGGGAGTATACGAGCAGTACTTC. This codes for CSASRGLAGVYEQYF.

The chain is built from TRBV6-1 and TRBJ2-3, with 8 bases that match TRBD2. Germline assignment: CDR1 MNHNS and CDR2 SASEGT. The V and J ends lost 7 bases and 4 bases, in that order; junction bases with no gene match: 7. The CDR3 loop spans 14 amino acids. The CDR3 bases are TGTGCCAGCAAAGCGGGAGACTCCTCAGATACGCAGTATTTT. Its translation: CASKAGDSSDTQYF.

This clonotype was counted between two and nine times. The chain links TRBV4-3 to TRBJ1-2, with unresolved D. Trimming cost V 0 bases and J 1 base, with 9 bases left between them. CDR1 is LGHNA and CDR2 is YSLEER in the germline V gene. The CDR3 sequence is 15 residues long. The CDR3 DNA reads TGCGCCAGCAGCCAAGATCAAAAAATTAACTATGGCTACACCTTC. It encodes CASSQDQKINYGYTF.

In DNA, the CDR3 is TGCGCCAGCAGCTTGGGGCGGGTCAGGGATGAGCAGTTCTTC. It yields the protein CASSLGRVRDEQFF. The chain has TRBV5-1 and TRBJ2-1; D assignment may be TRBD1 or TRBD2 (5 bases each). Germline values: CDR1 SGHRS, CDR2 YFSETQ. This CDR3 spans 14 amino acids. V was trimmed by 0 bases and J by 8 bases, leaving 12 bases between them.

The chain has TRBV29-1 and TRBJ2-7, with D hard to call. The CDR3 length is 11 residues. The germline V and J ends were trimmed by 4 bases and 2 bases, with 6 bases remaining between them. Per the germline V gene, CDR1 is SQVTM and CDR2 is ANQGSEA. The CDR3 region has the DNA TGCAGCGTTGTTCTAGCCTACGAGCAGTACTTC. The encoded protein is CSVVLAYEQYF.

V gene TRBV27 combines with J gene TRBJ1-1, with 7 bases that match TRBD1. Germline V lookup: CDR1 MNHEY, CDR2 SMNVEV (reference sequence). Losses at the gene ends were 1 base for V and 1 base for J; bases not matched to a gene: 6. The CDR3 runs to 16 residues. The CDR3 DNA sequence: TGTGCCAGCAGTTTATTATCTGGGGACAGGAACACTGAAGCTTTCTTT. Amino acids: CASSLLSGDRNTEAFF.

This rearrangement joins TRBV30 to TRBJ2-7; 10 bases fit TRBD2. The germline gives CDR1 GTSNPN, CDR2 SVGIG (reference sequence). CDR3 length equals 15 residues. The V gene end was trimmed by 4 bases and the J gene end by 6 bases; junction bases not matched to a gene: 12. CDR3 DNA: TGTGCCTGGATGATAATATCTAGCGGGAGCCGCGAGCAGTACTTC. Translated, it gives CAWMIISSGSREQYF.

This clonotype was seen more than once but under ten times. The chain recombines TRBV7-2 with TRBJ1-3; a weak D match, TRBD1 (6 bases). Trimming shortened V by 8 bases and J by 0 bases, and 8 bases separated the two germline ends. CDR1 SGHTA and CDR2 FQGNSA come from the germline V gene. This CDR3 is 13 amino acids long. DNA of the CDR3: TGTGCCAGCCTACAGGGCTCTGGAAACACCATATATTTT. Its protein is CASLQGSGNTIYF.

The CDR3 DNA sequence: TGTGCCATCAGTGAAGCCCAGCGGGGGGCCAATGAGCAGTTCTTC. It specifies CAISEAQRGANEQFF. The rearrangement uses TRBV10-3 and TRBJ2-1; 9 bases line up with TRBD2. The V and J ends lost 3 bases and 6 bases, in that order; junction bases with no gene match: 6. This CDR3 has 15 residues. Germline-derived CDR1 and CDR2 are ENHRY and SYGVKD.

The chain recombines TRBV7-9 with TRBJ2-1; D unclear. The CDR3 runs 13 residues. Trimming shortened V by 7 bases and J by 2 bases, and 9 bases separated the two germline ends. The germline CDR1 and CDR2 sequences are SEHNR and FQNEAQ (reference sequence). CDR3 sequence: CASTPPAYNEQFF. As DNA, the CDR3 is TGTGCCAGCACCCCCCCGGCCTACAATGAGCAGTTCTTC.

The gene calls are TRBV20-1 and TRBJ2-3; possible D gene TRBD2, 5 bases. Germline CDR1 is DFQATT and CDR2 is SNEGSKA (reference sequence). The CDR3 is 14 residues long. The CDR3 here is CSIGLPGITDTQYF. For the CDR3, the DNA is TGCAGCATAGGCCTCCCGGGGATCACAGATACGCAGTATTTT.

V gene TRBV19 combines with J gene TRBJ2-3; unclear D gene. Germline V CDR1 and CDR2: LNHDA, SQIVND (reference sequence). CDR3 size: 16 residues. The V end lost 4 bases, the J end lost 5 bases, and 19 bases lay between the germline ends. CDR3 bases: TGTGCCAGTAGTAAAGGCCTCTTTCGGGCAGAAGATACGCAGTATTTT. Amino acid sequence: CASSKGLFRAEDTQYF.

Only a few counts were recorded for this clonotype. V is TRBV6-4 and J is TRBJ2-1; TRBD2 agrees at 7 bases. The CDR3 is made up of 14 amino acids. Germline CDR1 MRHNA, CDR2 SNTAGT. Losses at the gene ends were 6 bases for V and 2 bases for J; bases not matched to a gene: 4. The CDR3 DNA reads TGTGCCAGCAGCAAGGGACTACCCTACAATGAGCAGTTCTTC. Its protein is CASSKGLPYNEQFF.

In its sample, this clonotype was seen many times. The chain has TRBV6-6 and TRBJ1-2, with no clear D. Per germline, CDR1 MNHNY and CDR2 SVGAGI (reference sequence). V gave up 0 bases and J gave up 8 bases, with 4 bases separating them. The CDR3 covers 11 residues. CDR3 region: CASSYSWGYTF. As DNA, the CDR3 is TGTGCCAGCAGTTACTCGTGGGGCTACACCTTC.

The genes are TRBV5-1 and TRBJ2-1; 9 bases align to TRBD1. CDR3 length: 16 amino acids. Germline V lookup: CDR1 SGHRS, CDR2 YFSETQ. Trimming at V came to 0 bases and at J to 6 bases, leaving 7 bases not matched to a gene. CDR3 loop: CASSLGPGQGLNEQFF. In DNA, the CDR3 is TGCGCCAGCAGCTTGGGACCGGGACAGGGACTCAATGAGCAGTTCTTC.

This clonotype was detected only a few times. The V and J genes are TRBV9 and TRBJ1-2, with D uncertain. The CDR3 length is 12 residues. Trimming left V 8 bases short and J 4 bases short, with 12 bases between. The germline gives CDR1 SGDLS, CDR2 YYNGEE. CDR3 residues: CASGRRLYGYTF. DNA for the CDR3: TGTGCCAGTGGAAGGAGACTCTATGGCTACACCTTC.

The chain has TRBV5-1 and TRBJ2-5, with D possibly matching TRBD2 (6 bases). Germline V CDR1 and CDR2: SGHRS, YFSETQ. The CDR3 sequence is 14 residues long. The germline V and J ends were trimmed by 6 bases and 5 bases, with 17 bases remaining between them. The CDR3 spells CASTPNPGEETQYF. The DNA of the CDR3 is TGCGCCAGCACACCGAATCCGGGAGAGGAGACCCAGTACTTC. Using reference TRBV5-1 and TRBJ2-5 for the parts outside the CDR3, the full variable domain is KAGVTQTPRYLIKTRGQQVTLSCSPISGHRSVSWYQQTPGQGLQFLFEYFSETQRNKGNFPGRFSGRQFSNSRSEMNVSTLELGDSALYLCASTPNPGEETQYFGPGTRLLVL.

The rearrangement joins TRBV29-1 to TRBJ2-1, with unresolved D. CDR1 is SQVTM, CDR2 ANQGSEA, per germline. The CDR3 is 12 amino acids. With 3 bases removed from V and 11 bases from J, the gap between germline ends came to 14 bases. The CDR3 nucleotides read TGCAGCGTTGAGGTTACAGCTAATCAGCAGTTCTTC. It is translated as CSVEVTANQQFF.

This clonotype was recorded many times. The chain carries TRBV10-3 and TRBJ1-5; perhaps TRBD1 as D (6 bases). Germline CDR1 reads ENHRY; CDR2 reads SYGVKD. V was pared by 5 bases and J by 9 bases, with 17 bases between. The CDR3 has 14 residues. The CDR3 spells CAISPNRVGGPQHF. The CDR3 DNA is TGTGCCATCAGTCCAAACCGGGTAGGGGGGCCCCAGCATTTT.

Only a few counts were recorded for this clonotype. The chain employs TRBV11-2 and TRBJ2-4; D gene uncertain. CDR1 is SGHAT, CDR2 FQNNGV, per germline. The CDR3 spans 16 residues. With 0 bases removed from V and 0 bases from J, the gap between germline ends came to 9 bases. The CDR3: CASSLEGRLAKNIQYF. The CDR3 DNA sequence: TGTGCCAGCAGCTTAGAAGGCAGACTAGCCAAAAACATTCAGTACTTC.

This CDR3 reads CSASVPGYNEQFF. The CDR3 bases are TGCAGTGCTAGCGTTCCCGGATACAATGAGCAGTTCTTC. V gene TRBV20-1 combines with J gene TRBJ2-1; no reliable D call. The germline gives CDR1 DFQATT, CDR2 SNEGSKA (reference sequence). The CDR3 sequence is 13 residues long. Trimming cost V 3 bases and J 4 bases, with 10 bases left between them.

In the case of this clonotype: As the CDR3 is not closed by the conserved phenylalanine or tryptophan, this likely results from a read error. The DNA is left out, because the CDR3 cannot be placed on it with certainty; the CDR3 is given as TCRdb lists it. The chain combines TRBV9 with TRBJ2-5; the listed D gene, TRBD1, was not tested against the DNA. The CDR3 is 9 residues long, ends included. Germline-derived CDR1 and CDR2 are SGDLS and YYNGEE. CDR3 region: CASSVARDV.

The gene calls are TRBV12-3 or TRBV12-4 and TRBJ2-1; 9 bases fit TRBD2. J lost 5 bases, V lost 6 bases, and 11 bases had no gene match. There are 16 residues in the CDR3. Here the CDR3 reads CASRQRAGGSNNEQFF. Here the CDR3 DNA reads TGTGCCAGCAGACAACGAGCGGGGGGCTCGAACAATGAGCAGTTCTTC.

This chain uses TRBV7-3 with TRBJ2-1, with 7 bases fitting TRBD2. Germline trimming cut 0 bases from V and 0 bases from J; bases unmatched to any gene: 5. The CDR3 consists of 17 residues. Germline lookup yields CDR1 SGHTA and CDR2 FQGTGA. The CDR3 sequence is CASSLTLGEGSYNEQFF. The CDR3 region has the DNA TGTGCCAGCAGCTTAACCCTCGGGGAGGGCTCCTACAATGAGCAGTTCTTC.

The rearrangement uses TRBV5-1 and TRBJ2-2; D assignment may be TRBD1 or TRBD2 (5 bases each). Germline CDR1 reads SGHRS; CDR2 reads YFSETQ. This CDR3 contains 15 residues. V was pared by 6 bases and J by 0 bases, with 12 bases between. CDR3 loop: CASTLGGPNTGELFF. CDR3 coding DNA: TGCGCCAGCACTCTTGGGGGTCCGAACACCGGGGAGCTGTTTTTT.